The clone carrying this TCR beta chain showed up just a few times. It was with 60 Vbeta and 13 Jbeta primers that the PCR ran. Sequencing used immunoSEQ multiplex PCR; TCRdb keeps in-frame clones, though not all of them. This table holds 90,000 to 100,000 clones, 80% found once. The germline V gene encodes CDR1 SGHRS and CDR2 YFSETQ. V shed 5 bases, J shed 7 bases, and the junction held 11 bases outside the gene matches. The CDR3 covers 15 residues. The entry originates in a study of cytomegalovirus exposure and HLA in healthy donors. Whereas donors were nominally healthy upon sampling, unrecorded immune exposures were probable.

The receptor was isolated from a man in his late teens or twenties in good health and CMV-seronegative. The material sequenced was PBMCs. The rearrangement uses TRBV5-1 and TRBJ2-1; 8 nucleotides align to TRBD2. The DNA of the CDR3 is TGCGCCAGCAGGTTCGGGGGGGACTTATCTAATGAGCAGTTCTTC. Encoded protein: CASRFGGDLSNEQFF.